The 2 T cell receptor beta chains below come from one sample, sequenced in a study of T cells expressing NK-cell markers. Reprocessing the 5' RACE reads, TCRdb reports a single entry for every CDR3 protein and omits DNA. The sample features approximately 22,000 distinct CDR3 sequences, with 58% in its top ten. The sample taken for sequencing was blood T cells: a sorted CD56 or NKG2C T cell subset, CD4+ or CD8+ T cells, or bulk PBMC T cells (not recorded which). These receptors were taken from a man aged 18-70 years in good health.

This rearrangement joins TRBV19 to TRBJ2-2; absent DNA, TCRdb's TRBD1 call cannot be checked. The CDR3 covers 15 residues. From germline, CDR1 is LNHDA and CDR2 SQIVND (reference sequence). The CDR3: CASSAGQVNTGELFF.

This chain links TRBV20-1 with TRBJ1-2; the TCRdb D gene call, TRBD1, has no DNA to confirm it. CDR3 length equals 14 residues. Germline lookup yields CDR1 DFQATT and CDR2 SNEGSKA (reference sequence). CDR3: CSAKEQQGAGGYTF.